A single T cell receptor beta chain is shown here with its context. No antigen is known for it. These data originate in a study of cytomegalovirus exposure and HLA in healthy donors. General study findings and limits: Immune exposure was documented only through CMV serostatus.

A multiplex PCR was run with 60 Vbeta primers and 13 Jbeta primers. Sequencing used immunoSEQ multiplex PCR; TCRdb keeps in-frame clones, though not all of them. The sample includes about 150,000 clones, 70% to 90% of them seen just once. The germline V and J ends were trimmed by 5 bases and 7 bases, with 8 bases remaining between them. CDR1 and CDR2 (germline): SGHTA, FQGNSA. The CDR3 runs 11 residues. Sequenced material: PBMCs. The V call is TRBV7-2, the J call TRBJ1-2; D ambiguous. This receptor was identified in a young woman in good health and CMV-seronegative. The CDR3 nucleotides read TGTGCCAGCAGCCCAACGGGTGGCTACACCTTC. Protein product: CASSPTGGYTF. Looking up the rest from reference TRBV7-2 and TRBJ1-2 gives the full variable domain: GAGVSQSPSNKVTEKGKDVELRCDPISGHTALYWYRQSLGQGLEFLIYFQGNSAPDKSGLPSDRFSAERTGGSVSTLTIQRTQQEDSAVYLCASSPTGGYTFGSGTRLTVV.